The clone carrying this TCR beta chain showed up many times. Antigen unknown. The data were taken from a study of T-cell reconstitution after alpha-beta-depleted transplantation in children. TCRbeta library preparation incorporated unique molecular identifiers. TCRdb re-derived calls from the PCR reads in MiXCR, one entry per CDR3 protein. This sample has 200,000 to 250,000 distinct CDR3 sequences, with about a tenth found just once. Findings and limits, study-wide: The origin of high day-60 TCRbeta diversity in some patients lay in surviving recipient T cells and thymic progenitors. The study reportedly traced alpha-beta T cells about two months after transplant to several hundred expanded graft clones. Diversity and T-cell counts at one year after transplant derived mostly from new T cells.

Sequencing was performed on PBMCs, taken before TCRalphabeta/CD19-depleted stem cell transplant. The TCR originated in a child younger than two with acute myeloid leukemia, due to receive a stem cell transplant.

In DNA, the CDR3 is TGTGCCAGCGTTTCCGGGACCGCTCAGAGGAGCAATCAGCCCCAGCATTTT. This sequence encodes CASVSGTAQRSNQPQHF. The gene calls are TRBV28 and TRBJ1-5; maybe TRBD1 (5 bases). V gave up 8 bases and J gave up 1 base, with 21 bases separating them. The CDR3 sequence is 17 residues long. Germline V gives CDR1 MDHEN, CDR2 SYDVKM.